This is a list of T cell receptor beta chains from one sample in a study of blood T cell repertoires in COVID-19. Repertoires were generated with immunoSEQ multiplex PCR, while TCRdb's copy carries only in-frame clones and drops some. The sample has about 330,000 clones; 89% are singletons. The sample taken for sequencing was peripheral blood. The receptors stem from a man in his late teens or twenties who had recovered from COVID-19. Each CDR3 is given with its conserved first and last residue. A D gene is named only where the DNA matches it firmly. The size field is filled for only some rows; it gives once, few, many or a size class.

cdr3_nt cdr3_aa d_call v_call cdr3_length clone_size j_call
TGTGCCAGTAGTATAGATAGGGCCGGGGTTCCCTACAATGAGCAGTTCTTC CASSIDRAGVPYNEQFF . TRBV19 17 . TRBJ2-1
TGTGCCAGCAGTAAAACTAGCGGGAGAAAGAATGAGCAGTTCTTC CASSKTSGRKNEQFF TRBD2 TRBV6-5 15 . TRBJ2-1
TGTGCCATTAGTGCGGGACAGGGGGACGAGCAGTACTTC CAISAGQGDEQYF TRBD1 TRBV10-3 13 . TRBJ2-7
TGTGCCAGCAGTTACGGGACAGGACGCTATGGCTACACCTTC CASSYGTGRYGYTF TRBD1 TRBV6-5 14 . TRBJ1-2
TGTGCCAGCAGCTTGGTAGAGTTCAACTATGGCTACACCTTC CASSLVEFNYGYTF . TRBV5-8 14 . TRBJ1-2
TGTGCCAGCAGCTTAGCCGGGGGCGGGGGACGTCAGCCCCAGCATTTT CASSLAGGGGRQPQHF . TRBV7-9 16 . TRBJ1-5
TGTGCCAGCAGCTCCCGACAGGGGGTTCGCGAGCAGTACTTC CASSSRQGVREQYF TRBD1 TRBV5-5 14 . TRBJ2-7
TGTGCCAGCAGCGTAGGGGTGGGGGCGCTAGGCTCCTACGAGCAGTACTTC CASSVGVGALGSYEQYF . TRBV9 17 few TRBJ2-7
TGTGCCAGCAGTTTGAAGGGGCGGGGCACATACGATGAGCAGTTCTTC CASSLKGRGTYDEQFF . TRBV28 16 . TRBJ2-1
TGTGCCAGCAGCTCCGAGGGGGTAGCCTACGAGCAGTACTTC CASSSEGVAYEQYF . TRBV11-2 14 . TRBJ2-7
TGTGCCAGCAGCCCTCCGGAGCGGGAGCTCAGCAATGAGCAGTTCTTC CASSPPERELSNEQFF TRBD2 TRBV25-1 16 . TRBJ2-1
TGTGCCAGCAGCTTTACAGAGAGCTCCTACGAGCAGTACTTC CASSFTESSYEQYF . TRBV11-2 14 . TRBJ2-7
TGTGCCAGCAGTCTCATCAGGGTAGGTGTAAGCGAGCAGTACTTC CASSLIRVGVSEQYF . TRBV27 15 . TRBJ2-7
TGTGCCAGCAGCCCTAGAAGCGGGGGGTTCGACTATGGCTACACCTTC CASSPRSGGFDYGYTF . TRBV4-2 16 . TRBJ1-2
TGCGCCAGCAGTGACCCTGCAGGAGGCACCGGGGAGCTGTTTTTT CASSDPAGGTGELFF . TRBV10-2 15 . TRBJ2-2
TGTGCCAGCAGCACTGGGGACAGGTCAATGAACACTGAAGCTTTCTTT CASSTGDRSMNTEAFF TRBD1 TRBV9 16 . TRBJ1-1
TGCGCCAGCAGCGGGGACAGCTCCTACAATGAGCAGTTCTTC CASSGDSSYNEQFF TRBD1 TRBV5-1 14 . TRBJ2-1
TGTGCCATCTCACAGGGGACTAATGAAAAACTGTTTTTT CAISQGTNEKLFF TRBD1 TRBV2 13 . TRBJ1-4
TGTGCCAGCAGCCTGACTAGCGGGAGCTCCTACAATGAGCAGTTCTTC CASSLTSGSSYNEQFF . TRBV21-1 16 . TRBJ2-1
TGTGCCAGTAGTATTCTAGGGACAGGACCCTTTAACTATGGCTACACCTTC CASSILGTGPFNYGYTF TRBD1 TRBV19 17 once TRBJ1-2
TGCGCCAGCAGCTTGGGGACTAGCGGGAGAACCAATGAGCAGTTCTTC CASSLGTSGRTNEQFF TRBD2 TRBV5-1 16 . TRBJ2-1
TGTGCCAGTAGTATGGGACAGTCAGCTAACTATGGCTACACCTTC CASSMGQSANYGYTF TRBD1 TRBV19 15 . TRBJ1-2
TGCAGCGTCGTAGCGGGAGGGCCTAGCGAGCAGTACTTC CSVVAGGPSEQYF TRBD2 TRBV29-1 13 . TRBJ2-7
TGTGCCAGCAGTCAGGGGATCTATGGCTACACCTTC CASSQGIYGYTF . TRBV6-2/TRBV6-3 12 . TRBJ1-2
TGTGCCAGCAGCGTAGACGGGACAGTTAATTCACCCCTCCACTTT CASSVDGTVNSPLHF TRBD1 TRBV9 15 . TRBJ1-6
TGTGCCAGCAGTTTAGGGACTGTTGGTCAGCCCCAGCATTTT CASSLGTVGQPQHF . TRBV27 14 . TRBJ1-5
TGTGCCAGCAGCAACCCGGGGGAGCAGTACTTC CASSNPGEQYF . TRBV2 11 few TRBJ2-7
TGTGCCAGCAGCTTACTAAGGGGTTGGGATGAGCAGTTCTTC CASSLLRGWDEQFF . TRBV7-2 14 . TRBJ2-1
TGTGCCAGCAGCTCTGGGGGACTCTCGAACACTGAAGCTTTCTTT CASSSGGLSNTEAFF . TRBV5-6 15 . TRBJ1-1
TGTGCCATCAGTGGGACAGATCAGAACACTGAAGCTTTCTTT CAISGTDQNTEAFF . TRBV10-3 14 . TRBJ1-1
TGTGCCAGCAGTTCCCCAGGGGGCGTCAACAATGAGCAGTTCTTC CASSSPGGVNNEQFF TRBD1 TRBV28 15 . TRBJ2-1
TGTGCCAGTAGTATATCCACAGGGGATCCCTACGAGCAGTACTTC CASSISTGDPYEQYF TRBD1 TRBV19 15 . TRBJ2-7
TGTGCCAGCAGCCCCGATCCTACCTTGAGCTCCTACAATGAGCAGTTCTTC CASSPDPTLSSYNEQFF . TRBV7-3 17 . TRBJ2-1
TGTGCCAGCTCACCGGGACATATTTCTTCTGGGGCCAACGTCCTGACTTTC CASSPGHISSGANVLTF . TRBV18 17 . TRBJ2-6
TGTGCCAGCAGCCTTCCCTTACAGGGGTCAGATACGCAGTATTTT CASSLPLQGSDTQYF TRBD1 TRBV5-6 15 . TRBJ2-3
TGCAGTGCTAGTCCGACTAGCGGGGGGTACAATGAGCAGTTCTTC CSASPTSGGYNEQFF TRBD2 TRBV20-1 15 . TRBJ2-1
TGTGCCAGTAGCTTCGAGGGAAACAACTATGGCTACACCTTC CASSFEGNNYGYTF . TRBV19 14 . TRBJ1-2
TGTGCCAGCAGTTTATCCGGAGGGACAGGGTCAGAGACCCAGTACTTC CASSLSGGTGSETQYF TRBD1 TRBV27 16 . TRBJ2-5
TGTGCCAGCAGCTTTGGACAGGGCTACGAGCAGTACTTC CASSFGQGYEQYF TRBD1 TRBV7-6 13 . TRBJ2-7
TGTGCCTCTTATACCGGGTCTGGAAACACCATATATTTT CASYTGSGNTIYF . TRBV6-5 13 . TRBJ1-3
TGTGCCTGTTCGACTAGGGGGCCCTACAATGAGCAGTTCTTC CACSTRGPYNEQFF . TRBV30 14 many TRBJ2-1
TGCGCCAGCAGCCAAGAACTAGCGGGAGTTTCCTACGAGCAGTACTTC CASSQELAGVSYEQYF TRBD2 TRBV4-1 16 . TRBJ2-7
TGCGCCAGCAGCGACCTCTGGGACAGTCTTGTCCCTGAAGCTTTCTTT CASSDLWDSLVPEAFF TRBD1 TRBV4-1 16 . TRBJ1-1